Following are 2 T cell receptor beta chains from one sample sequenced in a study of T cell repertoires in cytomegalovirus infection. MiXCR, run by TCRdb on the reads, gives a single entry per CDR3 protein. The table includes approximately 300,000 distinct CDR3 sequences, about 28% detected once. Their specific antigens are unknown. This specimen was cultured PBMCs, taken from culture after CMV antigen stimulation. Source of these receptors: a human donor in good health (CMV status not recorded). Some clones in this sample may be carry-over from other donors' samples.

This chain uses TRBV6-1 with TRBJ2-7; D unclear. There are 11 residues in the CDR3. The V end was cut by 7 bases, the J end by 2 bases, with 6 bases between. Germline loops: CDR1 MNHNS, CDR2 SASEGT. In DNA, the CDR3 is TGTGCCAGCAAGAGGACCTACGAGCAGTACTTC. It codes for CASKRTYEQYF.

This clonotype was observed a handful of times. The V and J genes are TRBV4-2 and TRBJ2-1, with 7 positions matching TRBD2. CDR1 is LGHNA, CDR2 YNFKEQ, per germline. This CDR3 contains 17 residues. Trimming cost V 0 bases and J 1 base; bases outside gene matches: 6. The CDR3 region is CASSQEGTGGSYNEQFF. The CDR3 nucleotides are TGTGCCAGCAGCCAAGAGGGGACGGGAGGATCCTACAATGAGCAGTTCTTC.